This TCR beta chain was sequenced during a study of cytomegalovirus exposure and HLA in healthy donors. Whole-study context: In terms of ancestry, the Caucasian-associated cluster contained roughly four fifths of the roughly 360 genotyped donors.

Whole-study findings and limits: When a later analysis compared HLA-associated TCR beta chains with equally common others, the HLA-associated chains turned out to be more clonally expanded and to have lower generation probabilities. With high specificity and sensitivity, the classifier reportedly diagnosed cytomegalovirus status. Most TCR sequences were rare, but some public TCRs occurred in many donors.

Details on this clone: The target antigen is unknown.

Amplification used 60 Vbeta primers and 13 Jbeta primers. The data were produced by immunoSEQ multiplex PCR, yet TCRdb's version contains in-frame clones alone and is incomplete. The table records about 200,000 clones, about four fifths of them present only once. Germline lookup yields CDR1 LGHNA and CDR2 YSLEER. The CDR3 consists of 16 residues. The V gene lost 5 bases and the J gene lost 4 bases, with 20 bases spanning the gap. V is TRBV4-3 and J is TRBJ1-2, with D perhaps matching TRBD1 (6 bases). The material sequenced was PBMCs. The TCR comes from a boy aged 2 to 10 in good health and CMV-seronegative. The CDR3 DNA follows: TGCGCCAGCAGCTCCCCAGGGGCAGGCGGCCCCTATGGCTACACCTTC. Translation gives CASSSPGAGGPYGYTF.